This TCR beta chain was observed in a study of cytomegalovirus exposure and HLA in healthy donors. General study points: Information on immune exposure was restricted to one variable (CMV serostatus). In an earlier analysis, about 87% or about 30%: the productive usage of most TCR beta V segments. Reportedly, a later analysis found an Asian-associated ancestry cluster had fewer N-insertions than the roughly 700-donor mean.

CDR3 length equals 17 residues. Trimming removed 2 bases from V and 1 base from J, with 18 bases in between. Germline CDR1 reads LGHNA; CDR2 reads YSLEER. PCR involved 60 Vbeta and 13 Jbeta primers. TCRdb keeps only in-frame clones here, not all; method: immunoSEQ multiplex PCR. This repertoire shows around 120,000 clones, roughly three quarters found once; its top ten account for approximately 11%. About this clone itself: Its antigen is not known.

The specimen sequenced was PBMCs. The sequence derives from a man in his forties in good health and CMV-seropositive. The chain combines TRBV4-3 with TRBJ2-7; TRBD2 might be the D (6 bases). CDR3: CASSQSSETSSSYEQYF. CDR3 sequence (DNA): TGCGCCAGCAGCCAAAGTTCCGAAACTAGCAGTTCCTACGAGCAGTACTTC.